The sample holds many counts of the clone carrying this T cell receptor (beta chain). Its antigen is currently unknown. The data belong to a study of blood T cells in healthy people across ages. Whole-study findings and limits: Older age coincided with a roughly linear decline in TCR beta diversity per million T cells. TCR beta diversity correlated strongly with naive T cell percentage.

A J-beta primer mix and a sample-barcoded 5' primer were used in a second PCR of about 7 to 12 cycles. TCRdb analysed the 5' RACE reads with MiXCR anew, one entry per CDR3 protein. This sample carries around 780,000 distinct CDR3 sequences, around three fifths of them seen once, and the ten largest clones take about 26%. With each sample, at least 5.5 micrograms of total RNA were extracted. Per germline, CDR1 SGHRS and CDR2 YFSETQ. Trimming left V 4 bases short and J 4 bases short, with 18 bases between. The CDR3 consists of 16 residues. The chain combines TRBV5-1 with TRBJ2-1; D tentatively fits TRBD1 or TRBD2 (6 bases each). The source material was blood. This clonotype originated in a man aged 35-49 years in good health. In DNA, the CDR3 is TGCGCCAGCAGCCCGGTCGGGGGCGCGAAATACAATGAGCAGTTCTTC. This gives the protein CASSPVGGAKYNEQFF.